Each of the 22 T cell receptor beta chains below was sequenced from the same sample in a study of Graves' ophthalmopathy and Graves' hyperthyroidism. RNA transcripts provided the template for amplifying TCR beta CDR3 regions. A first-round RT-PCR used HTBI primers, followed by a second-round multiplex PCR. Each CDR3 protein is one row after TCRdb ran MiXCR on the multiplex PCR reads. The table lists roughly 500,000 distinct CDR3 sequences, approximately 15% of them singletons, with around 9.8% in the top ten. Sequenced material: blood. The receptors originated from a woman aged 25 to 39 with Graves' ophthalmopathy.

This clonotype has a handful of counts. The V gene is TRBV12-5, the J gene TRBJ2-4, with 9 bases fitting TRBD2. Germline V gene data show CDR1 as LGHNT and CDR2 as FRNRAP. The CDR3 is made up of 21 amino acids. Trimming removed 3 bases from V and 3 bases from J; junction bases left unmatched: 21. Here the CDR3 reads CASGLLAGAPGVNRCKNIQYF. Written as DNA, the CDR3 is TGTGCTAGTGGTTTATTAGCGGGAGCCCCCGGGGTGAACCGGTGCAAAAACATTCAGTACTTC. Complete variable domain (other parts from reference TRBV12-5 and TRBJ2-4): DARVTQTPRHKVTEMGQEVTMRCQPILGHNTVFWYRQTMMQGLELLAYFRNRAPLDDSGMPKDRFSAEMPDATLATLKIQPSEPRDSAVYFCASGLLAGAPGVNRCKNIQYFGAGTRLSVL.

This clonotype was recorded at least ten times. The gene calls are TRBV2 and TRBJ1-2, with D unclear. Germline CDR1 SNHLY, CDR2 FYNNEI. The CDR3 spans 13 residues. V was shortened by 1 base and J by 8 bases, with 11 bases between the two germline ends. CDR3 residues: CASSEGGVMGYTF. CDR3 nucleotides: TGTGCCAGCAGTGAAGGTGGGGTTATGGGCTACACCTTC.

This clonotype was found many times. Relative to the germline gene, one junction end is altered; a read error may explain this. This chain uses TRBV6-1 with TRBJ2-2; TRBD1 matches 10 bases. Per the germline V gene, CDR1 is MNHNS and CDR2 is SASEGT. This CDR3 contains 16 residues. In nucleotides, the CDR3 is TGTGCCAGCCGTGACAGGGGGCCTATAGTTACCGGGGAGCTGTTTTTT. It is translated as CASRDRGPIVTGELFF.

The sample holds many counts of this clonotype. The J gene is TRBJ2-2, the V gene TRBV6-4, with D hard to call. The V and J ends lost 3 bases and 0 bases respectively, with 5 bases between them. The germline gives CDR1 MRHNA, CDR2 SNTAGT. The CDR3 spans 14 residues. The DNA for the CDR3 is TGTGCCAGCAGTGAGCGGACGAACACCGGGGAGCTGTTTTTT. Its translation is CASSERTNTGELFF.

This clonotype was counted many times. This chain connects TRBV27 to TRBJ2-7; 9 bases agree with TRBD2. CDR3 length: 15 amino acids. Per germline, CDR1 MNHEY and CDR2 SMNVEV (reference sequence). Trimming removed 3 bases from V and 7 bases from J; junction bases left unmatched: 10. The CDR3 DNA sequence: TGTGCCAGCAGTTTGCGGGAGGGTACTGGTTGGGAGCAGTACTTC. Translating gives CASSLREGTGWEQYF.

The chain recombines TRBV12-3 or TRBV12-4 with TRBJ2-7; TRBD2 agrees at 11 bases. The CDR3 is made up of 15 amino acids. For the CDR3, the DNA is TGTGCCAGCAGTTTGGGACTAGCGGCCTCCTACGAGCAGGACGTC. This encodes CASSLGLAASYEQDV.

The chain recombines TRBV30 with TRBJ1-3, with TRBD1 as a possible D gene (6 bases). Germline CDR1 reads GTSNPN; CDR2 reads SVGIG (reference sequence). V was clipped by 4 bases and J by 0 bases, with 16 bases between them. The CDR3 spans 16 residues. Here the CDR3 reads CAWIKRGQPSGNTIYF. For the CDR3, the DNA is TGTGCCTGGATCAAACGGGGGCAACCCTCTGGAAACACCATATATTTT. Supplemented by reference TRBV30 and TRBJ1-3, the full variable domain reads SQTIHQWPATLVQPVGSPLSLECTVEGTSNPNLYWYRQAAGRGLQLLFYSVGIGQISSEVPQNLSASRPQDRQFILSSKKLLLSDSGFYLCAWIKRGQPSGNTIYFGEGSWLTVV.

This clonotype came up a few times. The chain is built from TRBV4-1 and TRBJ1-5, with unresolved D. This CDR3 has 15 residues. Trimming took off 0 bases at V and 3 bases at J, with 9 bases between the two ends. Germline V gives CDR1 MGHRA, CDR2 YSYEKL. The CDR3 DNA reads TGCGCCAGCAGCCAAGAAGGCGGATTCAATCAGCCCCAGCATTTT. Encoded protein: CASSQEGGFNQPQHF.

This clonotype was observed a few times. The chain recombines TRBV9 with TRBJ1-1; weak D call: TRBD1 (5 bases). The CDR3 consists of 14 residues. Germline CDR1 reads SGDLS; CDR2 reads YYNGEE. Trimming shortened V by 3 bases and J by 0 bases, and 9 bases separated the two germline ends. The DNA of the CDR3 is TGTGCCAGCAGCGAGGAGGGGATGAACACTGAAGCTTTCTTT. It specifies CASSEEGMNTEAFF.

The chain links TRBV19 to TRBJ2-7; D may be TRBD1 (6 bases). Trimming pared 2 bases from V and 0 bases from J, leaving 8 bases between. This CDR3 is built from 14 residues. Germline values: CDR1 LNHDA, CDR2 SQIVND (reference sequence). The CDR3 region has the DNA TGTGCCAGTAGTATACGGGACAACTCCTACGAGCAGTACTTC. This gives the protein CASSIRDNSYEQYF.

Many counts were recorded for this clonotype. The chain carries TRBV2 and TRBJ1-5; D is perhaps TRBD1 (5 bases). CDR1 and CDR2 (germline): SNHLY, FYNNEI. With 7 bases removed from V and 7 bases from J, the gap between germline ends came to 17 bases. The CDR3 contains 14 residues. The CDR3 sequence is CASTPKEGFQPQHF. DNA of the CDR3: TGTGCCAGCACCCCCAAAGAGGGGTTCCAGCCCCAGCATTTT.

This clonotype has at least ten counts. The chain carries TRBV18 and TRBJ2-7; D is possibly TRBD2 (6 bases). V gave up 3 bases and J gave up 2 bases, with 11 bases separating them. The CDR3 loop spans 14 amino acids. CDR1 and CDR2 (germline): KGHSH, LQKENI. The CDR3 spells CASSPGSGAYEQYF. For the CDR3, the DNA is TGTGCCAGCTCACCGGGTAGCGGAGCCTACGAGCAGTACTTC.

Many counts were recorded for this clonotype. This chain uses TRBV7-8 with TRBJ2-7; TRBD1 might be the D (6 bases). CDR1 and CDR2 (germline): SGHVS, FQNEAQ. This CDR3 is built from 14 residues. The germline V and J ends were trimmed by 5 bases and 3 bases, with 14 bases remaining between them. CDR3 amino acids: CASSQPGQSYEQYF. The CDR3, as DNA: TGTGCCAGCAGCCAGCCGGGACAAAGCTACGAGCAGTACTTC.

This clonotype was detected ten times or more. This chain links TRBV9 with TRBJ1-6; TRBD1 is a possible D gene (6 bases). Germline CDR1 SGDLS, CDR2 YYNGEE. This CDR3 is built from 16 residues. V was pared by 3 bases and J by 7 bases, with 17 bases between. This chain's CDR3 is CASSARDNGYNSPLHF. CDR3 DNA: TGTGCCAGCAGCGCCCGGGACAACGGTTACAATTCACCCCTCCACTTT. The full variable domain, rest sourced from reference TRBV9 and TRBJ1-6, is DSGVTQTPKHLITATGQRVTLRCSPRSGDLSVYWYQQSLDQGLQFLIQYYNGEERAKGNILERFSAQQFPDLHSELNLSSLELGDSALYFCASSARDNGYNSPLHFGNGTRLTVT.

This clonotype was detected many times. This chain joins TRBV9 and TRBJ1-1, with D possibly being TRBD1 (5 bases). V lost 0 bases and J lost 5, with 11 bases in between. Germline assignment: CDR1 SGDLS and CDR2 YYNGEE. The CDR3 runs to 14 residues. The CDR3 DNA sequence: TGTGCCAGCAGCGTAGCTTTGGGGGGGACTGAAGCTTTCTTT. Translating gives CASSVALGGTEAFF. Looking up the rest from reference TRBV9 and TRBJ1-1 gives the full variable domain: DSGVTQTPKHLITATGQRVTLRCSPRSGDLSVYWYQQSLDQGLQFLIQYYNGEERAKGNILERFSAQQFPDLHSELNLSSLELGDSALYFCASSVALGGTEAFFGQGTRLTVV.

This clonotype was seen repeatedly, ten times or more. This rearrangement joins TRBV6-1 to TRBJ1-1; weak D call: TRBD1 (6 bases). Trimming left V 3 bases short and J 0 bases short, with 11 bases between. The germline V gene encodes CDR1 MNHNS and CDR2 SASEGT. CDR3 size: 15 residues. The CDR3 region is CASSDLGQMNTEAFF. The CDR3 DNA reads as TGTGCCAGCAGTGACCTAGGACAGATGAACACTGAAGCTTTCTTT.

As DNA, the CDR3 is TGTGCCAGCAGCCAAGATGAGTTCCCGGCCTCGTTTGGTGGCTACACCTTC. This encodes CASSQDEFPASFGGYTF. The V call is TRBV14, the J call TRBJ1-2; D ambiguous. Germline CDR1 is SGHDN and CDR2 is FVKESK. There are 17 residues in the CDR3. V lost 0 bases to trimming and J lost 7 bases, with 21 bases between them.

This clonotype has ten or more counts. V usage is TRBV20-1 and J usage is TRBJ2-7, with 8 bases identical to TRBD1. This CDR3 has 14 amino acids. Germline lookup yields CDR1 DFQATT and CDR2 SNEGSKA (reference sequence). V was clipped by 4 bases and J by 3 bases; unmatched bases: 8. Here the CDR3 reads CSATIGQGHYEQYF. CDR3 DNA: TGCAGTGCTACAATAGGACAGGGTCACTACGAGCAGTACTTC.

This clonotype was seen at least ten times. The chain is built from TRBV6-2 or TRBV6-3 and TRBJ2-3, with D possibly TRBD2 on 6 matching bases. V was cut by 2 bases and J by 7 bases, with 19 bases left in between. Germline V gene data show CDR1 as MNHEY and CDR2 as SVGEGT. The CDR3 has 16 residues. The CDR3 sequence: CASSYGSGDLVYTQYF. The DNA for the CDR3 is TGTGCCAGCAGTTACGGGTCGGGGGATTTAGTGTATACGCAGTATTTT.

At least ten counts were recorded for this clonotype. The CDR3 reads CASSFLSEETQYF. DNA of the CDR3: TGCGCCAGCAGCTTTCTTTCGGAAGAGACCCAGTACTTC. The chain couples TRBV5-1 to TRBJ2-5; no clear D. V shed 2 bases and J shed 3 bases, with 8 bases lying between them. There are 13 residues in the CDR3. Germline-derived CDR1 and CDR2 are SGHRS and YFSETQ.

The sample holds many counts of this clonotype. A much larger clone sits a single nucleotide away, making a read error possible. The chain joins TRBV6-5 to TRBJ1-5; D is ambiguous. V lost 4 bases, J lost 7 bases, and 8 bases lay in between. Germline assignment: CDR1 MNHEY and CDR2 SVGAGI. The CDR3 loop spans 12 amino acids. For the CDR3, the DNA is TGTGCCAGCAGTTCAGCGGAGCAGCCCCAGCATTTT. Protein: CASSSAEQPQHF.

The sample holds a few counts of this clonotype. The V call is TRBV6-1, the J call TRBJ1-3; a weak D match, TRBD1 (5 bases). The V and J ends lost 7 bases and 4 bases respectively, with 14 bases between them. Germline CDR1 reads MNHNS; CDR2 reads SASEGT. This CDR3 comprises 14 residues. In DNA form, the CDR3 reads TGTGCCAGCACCCGGGGCCCTCCAGGAAACACCATATATTTT. It yields the protein CASTRGPPGNTIYF.